This TCR beta chain was observed in a study of radiation and T cells in renal cell carcinoma. The study's findings and limits: In blood, top tumor clones expanded by 2 weeks, shrinking by 4. Pretreatment tumor biopsies were lacking, so baseline clonotypes are unknown.

Time point denoted: baseline pretreatment blood. Treatment noted: 15 Gy SBRT to primary tumor, nephrectomy 4 weeks later. The patient's renal cell carcinoma had clear cell pathology. Comments on this clone: Its antigen is not known.

Generated by immunoSEQ multiplex PCR, the TCRdb table keeps only in-frame clones and is missing some. The sample carries about 140,000 clones, 83% recorded once. The source material was blood, sampled from a patient whose treatment included radiotherapy and nephrectomy. This sequence originates from a woman aged 45-65 years with renal cell carcinoma.

The chain's CDR3 is CASSSTLPRSGSPQETQYF. The CDR3 nucleotides are TGTGCCAGCAGCTCTACCCTCCCGCGGAGCGGGAGCCCTCAAGAGACCCAGTACTTC. The rearrangement links TRBV5-6 to TRBJ2-5; the match to TRBD2 covers 8 bases. CDR3 length equals 19 residues. Germline loops: CDR1 SGHDT, CDR2 YYEEEE. V gave up 3 bases and J gave up 2 bases; unmatched junction bases: 18.